This TCR beta chain was obtained from a study of T cells in Graves' hyperthyroidism and ophthalmopathy. Study conclusions and caveats: Stable hyperthyroidism was separated from ophthalmopathy by a model based on 13 V-J features. The model foresaw ophthalmopathy a median around 6 months prior to onset.

This clonotype was detected only a few times. What it binds is not known. Exclusion of patients followed from uncontrolled infection, other autoimmune disease, pregnancy or lactation. Thyroid ultrasound and orbital computed tomography, with clinical symptoms and serum thyroxine and TRAb, informed diagnoses. Authors of the study amplified TCR beta CDR3 regions from RNA transcripts. Researchers ran a first-round RT-PCR on the TCR CDR3 using the HTBI primer set. A single record per CDR3 protein comes from TCRdb applying MiXCR to the multiplex PCR reads. The table shows about 400,000 distinct CDR3 sequences, with approximately 15% occurring only once. Germline CDR1 reads SEHNR; CDR2 reads FQNEAQ (reference sequence). V was cut by 1 base and J by 7 bases, with 10 bases left in between. The CDR3 totals 13 residues.

The receptor was isolated from a woman between 18 and 29 years old with Graves' hyperthyroidism. V is TRBV7-9 and J is TRBJ2-5, with D unresolved. The sequencing sample was made of blood. CDR3 coding DNA: TGTGCCAGCAGCTTAGGGGCACCAGGGACCCAGTACTTC. Its protein is CASSLGAPGTQYF.